This entry concerns a single TCR beta chain. Its target is unknown. The record originates from a study of post-analysis software for immune sequencing data. Overall study results and limits: Patients showed TRBV5-6, TRBV5-1 and TRBV20-1 among five TRBV segments more frequent than in controls.

Germline lookup yields CDR1 PRHDT and CDR2 FYEKMQ (reference sequence). There are 13 residues in the CDR3. V lost 2 bases, J lost 6 bases, and 8 bases lay in between. Libraries were made from TCR beta cDNA, and they carried unique molecular identifiers. Each sample of roughly 0.9 to 10 million input T cells yielded 500,000 or so cDNA molecules, so each molecule approximated one T cell. MiXCR, applied by TCRdb to the PCR reads, yields one record per CDR3 protein. The table records approximately 460,000 distinct CDR3 sequences, approximately 45% of them present only once. Sequences were obtained from blood. This sequence originates from a girl aged 5-17 years with multiple sclerosis. The genes are TRBV13 and TRBJ2-1; maybe TRBD2 (5 bases). CDR3 sequence: CASSLWAGNEQFF. CDR3 DNA: TGTGCCAGCAGCTTATGGGCGGGCAATGAGCAGTTCTTC.